Listed below are T cell receptor beta chains from one sample, sequenced in a study of OX40 agonist ivuxolimab in advanced cancers. Generated by immunoSEQ multiplex PCR, the TCRdb table keeps only in-frame clones and is missing some. This table holds around 67,000 clones, roughly 80% found once. Sequenced here: CD4+ or CD8+ T cells sorted from blood, sampled in a trial of the OX40 agonist ivuxolimab. These receptors originate from an adult with an advanced solid tumor such as melanoma, head and neck, liver or kidney cancer. Both conserved end residues are trimmed from each CDR3. Size values are once, few and many counts, or a class for expanded clones, and some rows have none.

V gene	J gene	clone size	CDR3 protein
TRBV5-1	TRBJ2-7	.	ASSTGTGLWYEQY
TRBV5-1	TRBJ2-7	.	ASSQDPGGNQQY
TRBV6-1	TRBJ1-3	few	ASTVTVSGNTIY
TRBV2	TRBJ2-3	.	ASQKGGGASGDTQY
TRBV4-2	TRBJ1-4	medium-sized	ASSHGGTGDNEKLF
TRBV4-1	TRBJ2-5	few	ASSQDFESGQETQY
TRBV19	TRBJ2-1	.	ASSMGLAGYEQF
TRBV6-1	TRBJ2-3	.	ASSGLQGTPQY
TRBV13	TRBJ1-1	.	ASSDRGRGTEAF
TRBV9	TRBJ1-1	.	ASSSTGNTEAF
TRBV6-5	TRBJ1-5	medium-sized	ASSLQQNQPQH
TRBV5-1	TRBJ2-2	.	ASSLAGGPPGELF
TRBV6-1	TRBJ2-2	.	ASSEVIWSGELF
TRBV19	TRBJ1-4	.	ASSPRGQGTEKLF
TRBV10-3	TRBJ1-5	.	PWEWVPYQPQH
TRBV10-3	TRBJ1-2	few	AINFYPGGSYGYT
TRBV19	TRBJ2-3	.	ASSGTSGGSTDTQY
TRBV6-5	TRBJ2-3	.	ASSYQRGAEY
TRBV11-2	TRBJ1-1	medium-sized	ASSLVAGALSTEAF
TRBV11-2	TRBJ2-3	.	ASSRSEGAYKTDTQY
TRBV29-1	TRBJ1-2	.	SVVTWASPNGYT
TRBV19	TRBJ1-1	.	ASIDLNTEAF
TRBV5-1	TRBJ1-2	.	ASSPGHGATGYT